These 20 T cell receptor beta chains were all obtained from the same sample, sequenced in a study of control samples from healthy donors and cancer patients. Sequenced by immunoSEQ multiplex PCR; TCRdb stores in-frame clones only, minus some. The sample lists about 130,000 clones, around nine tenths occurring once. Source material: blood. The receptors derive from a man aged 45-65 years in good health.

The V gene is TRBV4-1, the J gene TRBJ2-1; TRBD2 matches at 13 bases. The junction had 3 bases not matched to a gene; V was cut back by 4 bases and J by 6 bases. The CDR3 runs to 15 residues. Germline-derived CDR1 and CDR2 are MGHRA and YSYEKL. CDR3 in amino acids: CASSLGLAGVNEQFF. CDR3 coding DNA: TGCGCCAGCAGCCTAGGACTAGCGGGGGTCAATGAGCAGTTCTTC.

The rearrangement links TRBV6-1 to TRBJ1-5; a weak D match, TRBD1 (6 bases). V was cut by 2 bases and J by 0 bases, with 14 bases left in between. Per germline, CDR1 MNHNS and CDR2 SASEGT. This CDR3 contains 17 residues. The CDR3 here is CASSERTVLYSNQPQHF. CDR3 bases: TGTGCCAGCAGTGAAAGGACAGTTCTGTATAGCAATCAGCCCCAGCATTTT.

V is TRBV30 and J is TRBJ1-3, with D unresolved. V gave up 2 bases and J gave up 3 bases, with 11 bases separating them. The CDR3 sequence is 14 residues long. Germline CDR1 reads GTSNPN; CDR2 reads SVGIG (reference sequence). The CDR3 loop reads CAWSPAGFGNTIYF. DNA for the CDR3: TGTGCCTGGAGTCCCGCGGGGTTTGGAAACACCATATATTTT.

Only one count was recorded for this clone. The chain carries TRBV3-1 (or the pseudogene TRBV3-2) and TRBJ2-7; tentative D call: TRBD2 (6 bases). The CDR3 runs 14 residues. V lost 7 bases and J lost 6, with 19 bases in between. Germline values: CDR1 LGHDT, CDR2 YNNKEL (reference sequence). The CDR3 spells CASNPGDISIEQYF. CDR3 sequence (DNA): TGTGCCAGCAACCCGGGAGACATCAGTATCGAGCAGTACTTC.

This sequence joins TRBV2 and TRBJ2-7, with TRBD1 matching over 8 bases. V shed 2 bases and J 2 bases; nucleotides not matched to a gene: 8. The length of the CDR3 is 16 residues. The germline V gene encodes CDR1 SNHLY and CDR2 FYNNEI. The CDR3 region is CASSEIGTGKTYEQYF. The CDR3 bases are TGTGCCAGCAGTGAAATCGGGACAGGAAAAACCTACGAGCAGTACTTC.

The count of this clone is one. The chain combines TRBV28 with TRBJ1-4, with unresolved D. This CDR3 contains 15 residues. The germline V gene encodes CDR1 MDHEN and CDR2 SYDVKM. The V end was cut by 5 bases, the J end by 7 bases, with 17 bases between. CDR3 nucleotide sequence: TGTGCCAGCAGTACGATAGGAGTACGGGGTGAAAAACTGTTTTTT. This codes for CASSTIGVRGEKLFF.

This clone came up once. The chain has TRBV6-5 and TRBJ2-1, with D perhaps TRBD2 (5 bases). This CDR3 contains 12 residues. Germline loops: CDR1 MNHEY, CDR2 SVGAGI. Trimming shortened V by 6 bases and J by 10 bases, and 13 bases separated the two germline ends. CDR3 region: CASSLLGGEQFF. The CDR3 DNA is TGTGCCAGCAGCCTTCTGGGCGGGGAGCAGTTCTTC.

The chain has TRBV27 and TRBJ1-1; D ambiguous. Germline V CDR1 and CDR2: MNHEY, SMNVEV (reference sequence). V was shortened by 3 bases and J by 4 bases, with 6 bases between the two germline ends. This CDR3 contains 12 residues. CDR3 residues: CASSFRGTEAFF. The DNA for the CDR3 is TGTGCCAGCAGTTTCCGGGGCACTGAAGCTTTCTTT.

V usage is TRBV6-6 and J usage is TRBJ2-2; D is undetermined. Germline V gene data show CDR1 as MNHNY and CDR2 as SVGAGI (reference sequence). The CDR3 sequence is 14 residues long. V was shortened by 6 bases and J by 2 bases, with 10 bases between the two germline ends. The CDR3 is CASRTHPNTGELFF. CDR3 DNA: TGTGCCAGCAGAACACACCCCAACACCGGGGAGCTGTTTTTT.

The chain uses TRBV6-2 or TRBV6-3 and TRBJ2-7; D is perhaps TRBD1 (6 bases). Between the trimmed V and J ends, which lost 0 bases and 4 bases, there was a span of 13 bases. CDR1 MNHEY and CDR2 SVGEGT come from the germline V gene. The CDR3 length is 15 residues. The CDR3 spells CASSYSADRPYEQYF. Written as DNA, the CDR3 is TGTGCCAGCAGTTACTCTGCGGACAGACCTTACGAGCAGTACTTC.

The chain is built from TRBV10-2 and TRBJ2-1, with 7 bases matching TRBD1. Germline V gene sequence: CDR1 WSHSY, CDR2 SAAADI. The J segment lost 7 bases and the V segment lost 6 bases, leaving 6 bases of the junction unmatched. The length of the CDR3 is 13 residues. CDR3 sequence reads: CASRTGTDNEQFF. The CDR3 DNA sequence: TGCGCCAGCAGGACAGGGACAGATAATGAGCAGTTCTTC.

CDR3 sequence (DNA): TGTGCCAGCACCGAATGGGCGAACACTGAAGCTTTCTTT. It codes for CASTEWANTEAFF. The chain joins TRBV28 to TRBJ1-1; D unresolved. Per the germline V gene, CDR1 is MDHEN and CDR2 is SYDVKM. The CDR3 runs to 13 residues. With 7 bases removed from V and 1 base from J, the gap between germline ends came to 10 bases.

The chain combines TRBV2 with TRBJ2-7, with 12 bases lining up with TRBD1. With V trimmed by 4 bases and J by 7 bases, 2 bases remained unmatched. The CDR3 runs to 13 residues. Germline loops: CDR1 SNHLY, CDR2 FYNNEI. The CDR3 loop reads CASSGDRGREQYF. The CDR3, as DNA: TGTGCCAGCAGTGGGGACAGGGGGCGTGAGCAGTACTTC.

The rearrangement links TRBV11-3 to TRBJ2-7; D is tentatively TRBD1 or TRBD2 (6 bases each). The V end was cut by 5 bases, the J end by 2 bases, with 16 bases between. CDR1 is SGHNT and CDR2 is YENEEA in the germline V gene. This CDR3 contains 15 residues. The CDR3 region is CASSLLFRGPYEQYF. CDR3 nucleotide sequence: TGTGCCAGCAGCCTGCTTTTCCGGGGGCCCTACGAGCAGTACTTC.

CDR3 amino acids: CASETDRANEQFF. DNA of the CDR3: TGTGCCAGCGAAACGGACAGGGCTAATGAGCAGTTCTTC. The chain uses TRBV12-3 or TRBV12-4 and TRBJ2-1, with 8 positions matching TRBD1. The CDR3 has 13 residues. V shed 8 bases and J 7 bases; nucleotides not matched to a gene: 7.

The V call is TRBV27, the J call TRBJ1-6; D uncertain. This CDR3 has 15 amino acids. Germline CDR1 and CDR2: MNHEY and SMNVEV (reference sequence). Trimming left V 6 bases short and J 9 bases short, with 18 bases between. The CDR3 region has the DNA TGTGCCAGCAGATCAGACCAGATTTCACGTTCACCCCTCCACTTT. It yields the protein CASRSDQISRSPLHF.

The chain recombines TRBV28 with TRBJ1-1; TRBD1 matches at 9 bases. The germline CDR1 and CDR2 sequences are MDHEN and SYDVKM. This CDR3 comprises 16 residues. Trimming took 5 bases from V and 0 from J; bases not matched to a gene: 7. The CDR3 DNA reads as TGTGCCAGCAGTATCTCGGGACAGGGAATGAACACTGAAGCTTTCTTT. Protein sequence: CASSISGQGMNTEAFF.

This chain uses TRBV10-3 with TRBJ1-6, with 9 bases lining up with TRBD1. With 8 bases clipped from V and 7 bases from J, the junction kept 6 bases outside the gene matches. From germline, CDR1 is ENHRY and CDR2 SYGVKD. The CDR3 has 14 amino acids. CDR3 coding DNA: TGTGCCATCGGGAGGACAGGGGCCAATTCACCCCTCCACTTT. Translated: CAIGRTGANSPLHF.

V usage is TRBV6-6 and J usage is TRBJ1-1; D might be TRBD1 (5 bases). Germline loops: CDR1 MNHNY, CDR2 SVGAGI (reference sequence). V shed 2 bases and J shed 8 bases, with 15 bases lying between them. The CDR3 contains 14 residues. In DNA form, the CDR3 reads TGTGCCAGCAGTTACCTTGAACGTGACAGAGAAGCTTTCTTT. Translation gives CASSYLERDREAFF.

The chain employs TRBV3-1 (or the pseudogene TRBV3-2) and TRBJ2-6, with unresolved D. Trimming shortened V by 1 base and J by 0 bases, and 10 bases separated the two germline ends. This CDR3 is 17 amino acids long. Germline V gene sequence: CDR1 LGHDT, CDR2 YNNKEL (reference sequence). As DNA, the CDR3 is TGTGCCAGCAGCCAAGTAGTATCCGCCTCTGGGGCCAACGTCCTGACTTTC. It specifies CASSQVVSASGANVLTF.